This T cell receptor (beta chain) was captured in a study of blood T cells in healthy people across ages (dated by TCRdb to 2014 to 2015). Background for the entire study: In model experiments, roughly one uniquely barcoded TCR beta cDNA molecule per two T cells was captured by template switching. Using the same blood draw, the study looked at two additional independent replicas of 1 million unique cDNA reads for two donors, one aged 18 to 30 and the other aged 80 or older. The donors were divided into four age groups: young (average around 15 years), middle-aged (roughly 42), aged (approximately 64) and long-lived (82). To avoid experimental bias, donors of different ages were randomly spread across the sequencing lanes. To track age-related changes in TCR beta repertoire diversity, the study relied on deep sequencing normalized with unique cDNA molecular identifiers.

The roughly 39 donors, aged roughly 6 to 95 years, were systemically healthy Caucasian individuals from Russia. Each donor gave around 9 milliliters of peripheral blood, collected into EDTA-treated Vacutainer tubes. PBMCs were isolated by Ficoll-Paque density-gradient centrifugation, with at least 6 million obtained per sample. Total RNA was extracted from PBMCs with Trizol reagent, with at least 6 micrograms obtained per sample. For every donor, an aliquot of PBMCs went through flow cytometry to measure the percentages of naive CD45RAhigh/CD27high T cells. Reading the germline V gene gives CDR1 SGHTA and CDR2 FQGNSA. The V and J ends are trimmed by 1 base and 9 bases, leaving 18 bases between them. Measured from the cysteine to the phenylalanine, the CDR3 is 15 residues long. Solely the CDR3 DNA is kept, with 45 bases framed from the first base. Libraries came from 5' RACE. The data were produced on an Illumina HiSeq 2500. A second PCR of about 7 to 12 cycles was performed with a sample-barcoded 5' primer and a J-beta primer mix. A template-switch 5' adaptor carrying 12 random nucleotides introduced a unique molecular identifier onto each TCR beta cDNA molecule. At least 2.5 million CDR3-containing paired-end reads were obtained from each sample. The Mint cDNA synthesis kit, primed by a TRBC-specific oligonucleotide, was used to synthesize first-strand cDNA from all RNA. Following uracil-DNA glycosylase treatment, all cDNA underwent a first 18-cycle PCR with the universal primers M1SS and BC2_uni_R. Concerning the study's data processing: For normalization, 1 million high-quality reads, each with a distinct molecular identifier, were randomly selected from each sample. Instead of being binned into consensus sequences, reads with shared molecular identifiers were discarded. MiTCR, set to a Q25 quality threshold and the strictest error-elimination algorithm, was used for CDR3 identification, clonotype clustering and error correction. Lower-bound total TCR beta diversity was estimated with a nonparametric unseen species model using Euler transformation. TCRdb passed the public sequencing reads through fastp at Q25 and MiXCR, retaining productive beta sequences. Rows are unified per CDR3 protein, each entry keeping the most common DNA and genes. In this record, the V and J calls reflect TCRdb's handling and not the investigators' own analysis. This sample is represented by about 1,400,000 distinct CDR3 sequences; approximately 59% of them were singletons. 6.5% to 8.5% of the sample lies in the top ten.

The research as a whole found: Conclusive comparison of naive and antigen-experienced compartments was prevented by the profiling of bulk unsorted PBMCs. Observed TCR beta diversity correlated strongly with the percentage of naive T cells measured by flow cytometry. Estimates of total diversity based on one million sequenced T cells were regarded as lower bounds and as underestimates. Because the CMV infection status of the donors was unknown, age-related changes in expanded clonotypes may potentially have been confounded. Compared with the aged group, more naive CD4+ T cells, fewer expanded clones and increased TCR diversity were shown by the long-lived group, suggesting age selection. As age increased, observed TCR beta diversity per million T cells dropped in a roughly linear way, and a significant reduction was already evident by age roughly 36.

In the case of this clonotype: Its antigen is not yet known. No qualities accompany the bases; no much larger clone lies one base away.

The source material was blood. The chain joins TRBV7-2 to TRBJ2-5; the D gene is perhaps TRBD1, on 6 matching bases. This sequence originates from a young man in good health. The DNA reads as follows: TGTGCCAGCAGCTTAGGGCAGGGGTTACGAGGTGCCCAGTACTTC. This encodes CASSLGQGLRGAQYF.